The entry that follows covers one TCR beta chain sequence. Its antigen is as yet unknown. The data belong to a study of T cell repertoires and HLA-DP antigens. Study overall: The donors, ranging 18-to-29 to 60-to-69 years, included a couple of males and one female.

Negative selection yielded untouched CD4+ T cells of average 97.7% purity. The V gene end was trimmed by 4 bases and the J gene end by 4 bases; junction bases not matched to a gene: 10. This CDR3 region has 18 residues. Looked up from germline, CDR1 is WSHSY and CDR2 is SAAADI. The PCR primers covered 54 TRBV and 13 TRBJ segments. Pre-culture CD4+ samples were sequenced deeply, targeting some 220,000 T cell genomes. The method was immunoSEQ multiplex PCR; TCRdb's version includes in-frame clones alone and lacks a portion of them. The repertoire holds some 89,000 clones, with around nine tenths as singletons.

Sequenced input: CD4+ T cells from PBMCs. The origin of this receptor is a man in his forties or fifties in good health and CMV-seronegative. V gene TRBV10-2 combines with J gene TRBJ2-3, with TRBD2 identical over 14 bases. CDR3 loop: CASSGGLAGALVADTQYF. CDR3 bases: TGCGCCAGCAGTGGGGGACTAGCGGGAGCTTTAGTAGCAGATACGCAGTATTTT.